The present TCR beta chain was sequenced within a study of CD8 T cells in ankylosing spondylitis. Germline V gene lookup returns CDR1 LNHDA and CDR2 SQIVND (reference sequence). The CDR3 has 16 amino acids. The trim removed 5 bases at V and 2 bases at J, leaving 8 bases unmatched. Findings of the study overall: Existing reports had already noted some motif variants in reactive arthritis synovial fluid and blood. A TCR beta motif of several highly homologous variants seemed to mark ankylosing spondylitis blood. Reports say disease-linked clones showed up significantly more in matched ankylosing spondylitis synovial fluid.

About this clonotype: What it binds is unknown.

Quantitative 5'-RACE was performed with molecular barcodes, and it yielded the TCR beta libraries. TCRdb reanalysed the 5' RACE reads using MiXCR and keeps one entry per CDR3 protein. In the table there are about 240,000 distinct CDR3 sequences, approximately 12% of which are singletons. The TCR comes from a male donor with ankylosing spondylitis or in good health (not recorded which). Sequenced: blood, either unsorted or a sorted T cell fraction (not recorded which). V and J are TRBV19 and TRBJ2-1, with 8 bases fitting TRBD2. CDR3 in amino acids: CASSVLSGETYNEQFF. CDR3 bases: TGTGCCAGTAGTGTCCTTAGCGGGGAGACCTACAATGAGCAGTTCTTC.